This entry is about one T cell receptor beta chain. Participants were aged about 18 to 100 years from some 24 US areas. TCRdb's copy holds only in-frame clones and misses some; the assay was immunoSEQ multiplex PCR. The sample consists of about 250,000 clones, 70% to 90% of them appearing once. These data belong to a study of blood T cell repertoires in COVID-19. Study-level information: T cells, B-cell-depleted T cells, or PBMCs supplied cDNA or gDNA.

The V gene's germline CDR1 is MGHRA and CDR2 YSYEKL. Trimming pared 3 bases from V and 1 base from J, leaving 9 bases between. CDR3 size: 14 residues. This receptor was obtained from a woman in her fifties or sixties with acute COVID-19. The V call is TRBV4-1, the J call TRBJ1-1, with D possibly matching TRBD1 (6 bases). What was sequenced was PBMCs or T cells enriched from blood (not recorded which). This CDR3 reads CASSQKTGNTEAFF. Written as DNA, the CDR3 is TGCGCCAGCAGCCAGAAGACAGGGAACACTGAAGCTTTCTTT.